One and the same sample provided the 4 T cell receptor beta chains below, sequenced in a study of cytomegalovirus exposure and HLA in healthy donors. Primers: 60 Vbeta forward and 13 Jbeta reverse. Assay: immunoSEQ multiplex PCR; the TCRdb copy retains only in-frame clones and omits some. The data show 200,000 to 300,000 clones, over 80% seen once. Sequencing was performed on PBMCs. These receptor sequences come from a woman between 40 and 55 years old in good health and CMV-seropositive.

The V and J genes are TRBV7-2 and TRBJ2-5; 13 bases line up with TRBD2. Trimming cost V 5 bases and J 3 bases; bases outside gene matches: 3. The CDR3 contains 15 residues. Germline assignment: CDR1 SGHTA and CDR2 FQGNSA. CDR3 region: CASSSTSGGEETQYF. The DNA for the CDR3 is TGTGCCAGCAGCAGTACTAGCGGGGGGGAAGAGACCCAGTACTTC.

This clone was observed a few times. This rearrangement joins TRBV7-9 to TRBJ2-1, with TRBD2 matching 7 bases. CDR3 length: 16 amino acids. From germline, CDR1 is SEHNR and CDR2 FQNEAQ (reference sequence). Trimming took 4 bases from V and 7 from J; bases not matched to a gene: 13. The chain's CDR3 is CASSSDPGGPSNEQFF. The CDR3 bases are TGTGCCAGCAGCTCAGACCCGGGGGGACCCTCTAATGAGCAGTTCTTC.

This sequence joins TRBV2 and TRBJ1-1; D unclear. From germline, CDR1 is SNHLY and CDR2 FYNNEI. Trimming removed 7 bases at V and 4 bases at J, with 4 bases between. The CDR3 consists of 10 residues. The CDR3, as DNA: TGTGCCAGCATAGTCACTGAAGCTTTCTTT. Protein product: CASIVTEAFF.

CDR3 sequence (DNA): TGTGCCAGCAGCTTGGATGGCGGACTAGCCAAAAACATTCAGTACTTC. This gives the protein CASSLDGGLAKNIQYF. The chain recombines TRBV5-5 with TRBJ2-4, with D perhaps matching TRBD2 (5 bases). The germline V gene encodes CDR1 SGHKS and CDR2 YYEKEE (reference sequence). The germline V and J ends were trimmed by 0 bases and 0 bases, with 10 bases remaining between them. The CDR3 contains 16 residues.